This is a list of T cell receptor beta chains from one sample in a study of post-analysis software for immune sequencing data. TCRdb processed the PCR reads anew with MiXCR; each CDR3 protein has one entry. Of hundreds of thousands of distinct CDR3 sequences listed, around 40% are singletons. Sequencing was done on a sample of blood. These receptors all stem from a girl between 10 and 17 years old with multiple sclerosis. The conserved cysteine and the conserved F or W are not part of the CDR3 here. A D gene is named only where the DNA matches it firmly.

D gene: .
V gene: TRBV28
CDR3 protein: ASSLGGVTYEQY

D gene: .
V gene: TRBV24-1
CDR3 protein: ATSDSGVETQY

D gene: .
V gene: TRBV6-1
CDR3 protein: ASSETYQVSYNEQF

D gene: .
V gene: TRBV20-1
CDR3 protein: SVPNWMGERAWRTEAF

D gene: .
V gene: TRBV20-1
CDR3 protein: SARDLASQPTDTQY

D gene: .
V gene: TRBV6-4
CDR3 protein: AGGPQGFYNEQF

D gene: TRBD1
V gene: TRBV5-1
CDR3 protein: ASRSGTGVTDTQY

D gene: TRBD1
V gene: TRBV13
CDR3 protein: ASSWTGETYEQY

D gene: .
V gene: TRBV9
CDR3 protein: ASSVEGRTSEGLTDTQY

D gene: .
V gene: TRBV15
CDR3 protein: ATDRVGGNQPQH

D gene: .
V gene: TRBV7-2
CDR3 protein: ASSFTHGAKNIQY

D gene: .
V gene: TRBV7-3
CDR3 protein: ASSLEGSKNIQY

D gene: .
V gene: TRBV18
CDR3 protein: ASSPGVKNYGYT

D gene: .
V gene: TRBV20-1
CDR3 protein: SARLFGACNEQF

D gene: TRBD2
V gene: TRBV29-1
CDR3 protein: SVAGLAYYNEQF

D gene: .
V gene: TRBV6-2/TRBV6-3
CDR3 protein: ASSYRGDGISTDTQY

D gene: TRBD2
V gene: TRBV7-7
CDR3 protein: ASSPSTSGNNNEQF

D gene: .
V gene: TRBV4-3
CDR3 protein: ASSQWRGTEAF

D gene: .
V gene: TRBV27
CDR3 protein: ASSLERAQTNEQY

D gene: .
V gene: TRBV6-1
CDR3 protein: ASSEAARDYEQY

D gene: .
V gene: TRBV20-1
CDR3 protein: SAISGVGYGYT

D gene: TRBD2
V gene: TRBV20-1
CDR3 protein: SGPGLAGPTDTQY